This entry lists 27 T cell receptor beta chains sequenced from one sample in a study of molecular identifiers for immune sequencing clone quantification. TCRdb independently ran MiXCR on the PCR reads; one entry per CDR3 protein. Of some 96,000 distinct CDR3 sequences in the sample, approximately 25% are singletons; the top ten hold 0.94%. Sequencing was performed on naive CD8+ T cells from blood, with Jurkat cell RNA spiked in. The sample's subset: FACS-sorted CD8+CD4-CCR7+CD45RA+ naive T cells. The receptors were gathered from a human donor in good health. Some libraries in this study had Jurkat cell RNA spiked in.

In this sample, this clonotype turned up many times. This chain links TRBV4-3 with TRBJ1-4, with D perhaps TRBD1 (5 bases). V gave up 0 bases and J gave up 5 bases, with 19 bases separating them. The CDR3 runs to 18 residues. CDR1 is LGHNA and CDR2 is YSLEER in the germline V gene. DNA of the CDR3: TGCGCCAGCAGCCAAGATGGCAGGGCTGGGGGTTTGAATGAAAAACTGTTTTTT. Translation gives CASSQDGRAGGLNEKLFF.

This clonotype was seen ten or more times. The rearrangement links TRBV3-1 to TRBJ1-5; D is possibly TRBD1 (5 bases). Germline values: CDR1 LGHDT, CDR2 YNNKEL (reference sequence). With 0 bases removed from V and 3 bases from J, the gap between germline ends came to 27 bases. The CDR3 extends over 21 amino acids. The CDR3 here is CASSQEGEGSDEPSLNQPQHF. CDR3 DNA: TGTGCCAGCAGCCAAGAGGGGGAAGGATCCGACGAACCTTCACTCAATCAGCCCCAGCATTTT.

Comments on this clonotype: Given a much more abundant clone one base away, this may be a read error. No conserved phenylalanine or tryptophan is present at the end of the CDR3, so a read error is the likely explanation. This chain links TRBV11-2 with TRBJ2-5; D possibly uses TRBD1 or TRBD2 (5 bases each). The CDR3 extends over 15 amino acids. The germline V gene has CDR1 SGHAT and CDR2 FQNNGV. Trimming left V 4 bases short and J 2 bases short, with 14 bases between. The CDR3 DNA follows: TGTGCCAGCAGCTCATGGGGACCCAAGCAAGAGACCCAGTACTCC. Translating it yields CASSSWGPKQETQYS.

This clonotype was seen a handful of times. V usage is TRBV4-3 and J usage is TRBJ2-7, with 10 bases matching TRBD2. Trimming took 0 bases from V and 2 from J; bases not matched to a gene: 7. Looked up from germline, CDR1 is LGHNA and CDR2 is YSLEER. The CDR3 runs to 17 residues. This chain's CDR3 is CASSQDTPAGGPYEQYF. CDR3 sequence (DNA): TGCGCCAGCAGCCAAGATACTCCAGCGGGAGGGCCCTACGAGCAGTACTTC.

This clonotype came up many times. V gene TRBV4-1 combines with J gene TRBJ1-5; D gene ambiguous. V lost 0 bases, J lost 6 bases, and 6 bases lay in between. This CDR3 region has 13 residues. Germline V gives CDR1 MGHRA, CDR2 YSYEKL. The CDR3 DNA is TGCGCCAGCAGCCAAGAATTGAGTCAGCCCCAGCATTTT. Protein: CASSQELSQPQHF.

On this clonotype itself: One end of the junction does not line up with germline, which may come from a read error. V gene TRBV5-1 combines with J gene TRBJ1-1; possibly TRBD1 for D (5 bases). The CDR3 totals 13 residues. Looked up from germline, CDR1 is SGHRS and CDR2 is YFSETQ. This chain's CDR3 is CPSSLGGGGEAFF. The CDR3 DNA reads TGCCCCAGCAGCTTGGGGGGGGGTGGAGAAGCTTTCTTT.

The CDR3 loop is CASSVAAGDSPLHF. CDR3 nucleotides: TGTGCCAGCAGCGTAGCGGCGGGGGATTCACCCCTCCACTTT. The V call is TRBV11-2, the J call TRBJ1-6; D may be TRBD1 (5 bases). Germline V gives CDR1 SGHAT, CDR2 FQNNGV. The V end was cut by 5 bases, the J end by 8 bases, with 13 bases between. The CDR3 consists of 14 residues.

This clonotype was picked up many times. The chain has TRBV12-3 or TRBV12-4 and TRBJ1-2, with 7 bases matching TRBD1. This CDR3 has 17 amino acids. V lost 4 bases, J lost 0 bases, and 11 bases stayed unmatched. CDR3 nucleotide sequence: TGTGCCAGCAGTTCCCCCCGAGGGGGACAGACTAACTATGGCTACACCTTC. Its translation is CASSSPRGGQTNYGYTF.

V and J are TRBV24-1 and TRBJ2-2; 7 nucleotides match TRBD1. CDR1 and CDR2 from the germline V gene are KGHDR and SFDVKD. The CDR3 extends over 15 amino acids. V lost 2 bases and J lost 7; bases outside the gene matches: 6. CDR3 region: CATSDSTGVVGELFF. DNA of the CDR3: TGTGCCACCAGTGATTCCACAGGGGTGGTCGGGGAGCTGTTTTTT.

This clonotype was observed at least ten times. The rearrangement joins TRBV19 to TRBJ1-5; TRBD1 aligns across 11 bases. Germline V gene sequence: CDR1 LNHDA, CDR2 SQIVND (reference sequence). With 6 bases clipped from V and 7 bases from J, the junction kept 8 bases outside the gene matches. The CDR3 runs to 15 residues. CDR3 protein: CASRKGQGAWQPQHF. CDR3 bases: TGTGCCAGTAGAAAAGGACAGGGGGCATGGCAGCCCCAGCATTTT.

This clonotype was seen many times. This chain uses TRBV27 with TRBJ2-6, with D perhaps TRBD1 or TRBD2 (7 bases each). The CDR3 length is 16 residues. Trimming pared 4 bases from V and 2 bases from J, leaving 12 bases between. Germline V gene sequence: CDR1 MNHEY, CDR2 SMNVEV (reference sequence). The DNA of the CDR3 is TGTGCCAGCAGTTCAGGGGGGGGCGCTGGGGCCAACGTCCTGACTTTC. Its protein product is CASSSGGGAGANVLTF.

This clonotype was observed at least ten times. The rearrangement uses TRBV6-6 and TRBJ2-5; D gene uncertain. Germline-derived CDR1 and CDR2 are MNHNY and SVGAGI (reference sequence). V was cut by 7 bases and J by 0 bases, with 6 bases left in between. The CDR3 has 12 amino acids. CDR3 sequence: CASMGYQETQYF. CDR3 in DNA: TGTGCCAGCATGGGGTACCAAGAGACCCAGTACTTC.

This clonotype has ten or more counts. The rearrangement joins TRBV11-2 to TRBJ1-1; D is ambiguous. The V and J ends lost 3 bases and 11 bases respectively, with 16 bases between them. This CDR3 has 13 residues. Germline V lookup: CDR1 SGHAT, CDR2 FQNNGV. This CDR3 reads CASSFWVGNEAFF. DNA for the CDR3: TGTGCCAGCAGCTTCTGGGTAGGGAATGAGGCTTTCTTT. The variable domain in full, completed from reference TRBV11-2 and TRBJ1-1, reads EAGVAQSPRYKIIEKRQSVAFWCNPISGHATLYWYQQILGQGPKLLIQFQNNGVVDDSQLPKDRFSAERLKGVDSTLKIQPAKLEDSAVYLCASSFWVGNEAFFGQGTRLTVV.

On this clonotype: A read error is possible here, since a much larger clone lies one base away. The rearrangement joins TRBV11-2 to TRBJ1-2, with 9 bases aligning to TRBD1. The CDR3 extends over 16 amino acids. J gave up 6 bases and V 4 bases, and 12 bases lay outside the gene matches. CDR1 and CDR2 (germline): SGHAT, FQNNGV. CDR3 region: CASSSPRTGATHGYTF. CDR3 sequence (DNA): TGTGCCAGCAGCTCCCCCCGGACAGGGGCGACTCATGGCTACACCTTC. Looking up the rest from reference TRBV11-2 and TRBJ1-2 gives the full variable domain: EAGVAQSPRYKIIEKRQSVAFWCNPISGHATLYWYQQILGQGPKLLIQFQNNGVVDDSQLPKDRFSAERLKGVDSTLKIQPAKLEDSAVYLCASSSPRTGATHGYTFGSGTRLTVV.

On this clonotype itself: This sequence may be a read error, since a much larger clone differs from it by one base. This sequence joins TRBV6-5 and TRBJ1-5; tentatively, D is TRBD1 (5 bases). The germline CDR1 and CDR2 sequences are MNHEY and SVGAGI. The CDR3 covers 14 residues. The CDR3 coding sequence is TGTGCCAGCAGTTACCTACCGGGGGGTCAGCCCCACCATTTT. Protein: CASSYLPGGQPHHF.

This clonotype was recorded at least ten times. The chain has TRBV7-3 and TRBJ2-3, with unresolved D. This CDR3 region has 13 residues. Germline assignment: CDR1 SGHTA and CDR2 FQGTGA. V gave up 5 bases and J gave up 0 bases, with 6 bases separating them. The CDR3 sequence: CASSTSSTDTQYF. CDR3 DNA sequence: TGTGCCAGCAGCACCTCTAGCACAGATACGCAGTATTTT. The entire variable domain, with the rest obtained from reference TRBV7-3 and TRBJ2-3, is as follows: GAGVSQTPSNKVTEKGKYVELRCDPISGHTALYWYRQSLGQGPEFLIYFQGTGAADDSGLPNDRFFAVRPEGSVSTLKIQRTERGDSAVYLCASSTSSTDTQYFGPGTRLTVL.

With regard to this clonotype: This sequence may be a read error, since a much larger clone differs from it by one base. The V call is TRBV2, the J call TRBJ2-3; D is possibly TRBD1 (5 bases). This CDR3 comprises 15 residues. CDR1 and CDR2 (germline): SNHLY, FYNNEI. CDR3 loop: CASSERQGSIDTQYF. The CDR3 nucleotides are TGTGCCAGCAGTGAACGCCAGGGCAGCATAGATACGCAGTATTTT.

This clonotype was counted ten times or more. V is TRBV6-5 and J is TRBJ2-2; 9 nucleotides match TRBD1. In germline, CDR1 is MNHEY, CDR2 SVGAGI. Trimming took 5 bases from V and 5 from J; bases not matched to a gene: 9. CDR3 size: 16 residues. Here the CDR3 DNA reads TGTGCCAGCAGTCACCCCCGGGACAGGGTTACCGGGGAGCTGTTTTTT. Translating gives CASSHPRDRVTGELFF.

This clonotype showed up many times. This chain uses TRBV18 with TRBJ2-7; weak D call: TRBD1 (6 bases). The CDR3 has 15 residues. Trimming took off 0 bases at V and 3 bases at J, with 12 bases between the two ends. Germline-derived CDR1 and CDR2 are KGHSH and LQKENI. CDR3 sequence: CASSPPKGEGYEQYF. The CDR3 DNA reads TGTGCCAGCTCACCACCAAAGGGGGAAGGCTACGAGCAGTACTTC.

The chain joins TRBV19 to TRBJ2-3, with 9 nucleotides matching TRBD1. This CDR3 is 14 amino acids long. Germline CDR1 and CDR2: LNHDA and SQIVND (reference sequence). V shed 3 bases and J 8 bases; nucleotides not matched to a gene: 6. The chain's CDR3 is CASSMTGGIGTQYF. CDR3 coding DNA: TGTGCCAGTAGTATGACAGGGGGTATAGGTACGCAGTATTTT.

This clonotype was counted many times. The DNA of the CDR3 is TGTGCCAGCAGTTTATCAGGTCCCTACGAGCAGTACTTC. As protein: CASSLSGPYEQYF. The rearrangement joins TRBV27 to TRBJ2-7; D is undetermined. V was pared by 0 bases and J by 2 bases, with 5 bases between. The length of the CDR3 is 13 residues. Germline CDR1 is MNHEY and CDR2 is SMNVEV (reference sequence).

This clonotype was detected many times. The V call is TRBV19, the J call TRBJ2-3; 7 nucleotides line up with TRBD1. V gave up 3 bases and J gave up 1 base; unmatched junction bases: 1. The CDR3 is 14 amino acids. The germline V gene encodes CDR1 LNHDA and CDR2 SQIVND (reference sequence). Here the CDR3 reads CASSIGTGTDTQYF. CDR3 in DNA: TGTGCCAGTAGTATCGGGACAGGCACAGATACGCAGTATTTT.

This clonotype was picked up many times. The chain combines TRBV30 with TRBJ1-1; unclear D gene. The CDR3 has 13 amino acids. The V gene lost 2 bases and the J gene lost 1 base, with 8 bases spanning the gap. Germline V gene data show CDR1 as GTSNPN and CDR2 as SVGIG (reference sequence). The CDR3, as DNA: TGTGCCTGGAGTCAAGGAGGGAACACTGAAGCTTTCTTT. Translating it yields CAWSQGGNTEAFF.

A note on this clonotype: A much larger clone lies a single base off, so this may be a read error. Here the CDR3 omits its conserved ending phenylalanine or tryptophan, so a read error is the likely source. The DNA of the CDR3 is TGCAGTGCTAGAGGGGTCCTTACAGGGATCTACGAGCAGTACCTC. Translation gives CSARGVLTGIYEQYL. The chain uses TRBV20-1 and TRBJ2-7; the D gene is possibly TRBD1 (6 bases). V dropped 1 base and J dropped 3 bases, with 16 bases sitting between them. This CDR3 spans 15 amino acids. CDR1 and CDR2 (germline): DFQATT, SNEGSKA (reference sequence).

A few counts support this clonotype. The chain links TRBV11-2 to TRBJ2-7; D gene ambiguous. From germline, CDR1 is SGHAT and CDR2 FQNNGV. The CDR3 is 13 amino acids. V lost 5 bases to trimming and J lost 1 base, with 9 bases between them. CDR3 residues: CASSVGQSYEQYF. CDR3 DNA sequence: TGTGCCAGCAGCGTCGGGCAGTCCTACGAGCAGTACTTC.

This clonotype came up many times. Here the CDR3 DNA reads TGTGCCAGCAGTGATCAGGAGTACGAGCAGTACTTC. It specifies CASSDQEYEQYF. The chain employs TRBV12-3 or TRBV12-4 and TRBJ2-7, with D uncertain. This CDR3 is 12 amino acids long. V was trimmed by 5 bases and J by 4 bases, leaving 9 bases between them.

This clonotype was seen ten or more times. The chain joins TRBV29-1 to TRBJ2-7; D unresolved. The V end was cut by 1 base, the J end by 11 bases, with 12 bases between. Germline assignment: CDR1 SQVTM and CDR2 ANQGSEA. The CDR3 is 11 residues long. The CDR3 DNA follows: TGCAGCGTTGAAGTTGGGGTCGACGAGTACTTC. Protein product: CSVEVGVDEYF.